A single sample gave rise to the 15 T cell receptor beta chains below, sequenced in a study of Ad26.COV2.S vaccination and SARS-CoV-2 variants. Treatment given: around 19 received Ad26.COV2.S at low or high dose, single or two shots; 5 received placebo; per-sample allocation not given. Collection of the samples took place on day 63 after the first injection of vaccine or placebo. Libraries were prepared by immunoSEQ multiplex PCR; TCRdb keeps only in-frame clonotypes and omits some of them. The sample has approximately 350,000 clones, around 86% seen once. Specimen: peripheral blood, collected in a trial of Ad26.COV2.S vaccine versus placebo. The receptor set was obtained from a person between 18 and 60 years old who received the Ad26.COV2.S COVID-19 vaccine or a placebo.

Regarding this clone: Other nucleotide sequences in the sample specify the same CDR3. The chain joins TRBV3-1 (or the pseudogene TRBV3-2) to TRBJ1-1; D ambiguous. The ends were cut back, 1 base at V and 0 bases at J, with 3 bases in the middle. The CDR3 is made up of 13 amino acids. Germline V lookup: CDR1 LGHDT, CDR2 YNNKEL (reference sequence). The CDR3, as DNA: TGTGCCAGCAGCCAAGTGCTGAACACTGAAGCTTTCTTT. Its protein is CASSQVLNTEAFF.

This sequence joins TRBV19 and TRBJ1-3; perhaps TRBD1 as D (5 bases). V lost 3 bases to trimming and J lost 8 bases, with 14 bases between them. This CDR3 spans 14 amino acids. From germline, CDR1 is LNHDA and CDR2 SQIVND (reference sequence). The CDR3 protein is CASSIGTAGDTIYF. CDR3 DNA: TGTGCCAGTAGTATCGGGACGGCCGGGGACACCATATATTTT.

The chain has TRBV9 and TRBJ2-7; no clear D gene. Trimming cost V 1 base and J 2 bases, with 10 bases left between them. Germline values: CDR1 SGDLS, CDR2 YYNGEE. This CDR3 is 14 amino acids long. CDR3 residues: CASSVSTIAYEQYF. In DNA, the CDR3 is TGTGCCAGCAGCGTATCTACGATTGCCTACGAGCAGTACTTC.

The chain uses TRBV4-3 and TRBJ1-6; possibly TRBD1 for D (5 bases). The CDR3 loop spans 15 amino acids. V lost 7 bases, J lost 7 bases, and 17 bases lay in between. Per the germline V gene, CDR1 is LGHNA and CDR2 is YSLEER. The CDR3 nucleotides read TGCGCCAGCAAGGTGGTCGGGGGTAGGAATTCACCCCTCCACTTT. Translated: CASKVVGGRNSPLHF.

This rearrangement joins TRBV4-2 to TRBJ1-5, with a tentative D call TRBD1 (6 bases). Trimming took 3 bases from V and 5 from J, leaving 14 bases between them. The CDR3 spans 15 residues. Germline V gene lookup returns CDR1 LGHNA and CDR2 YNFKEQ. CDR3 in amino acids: CASSQEQGFDQPQHF. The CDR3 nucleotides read TGTGCCAGCAGCCAGGAACAGGGATTCGATCAGCCCCAGCATTTT.

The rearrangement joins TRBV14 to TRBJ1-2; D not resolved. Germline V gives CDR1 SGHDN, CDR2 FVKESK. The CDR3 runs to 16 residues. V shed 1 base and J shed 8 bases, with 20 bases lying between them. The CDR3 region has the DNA TGTGCCAGCAGCCAAGTGGGAGCCTCACACGCGCGGGGCTACACCTTC. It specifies CASSQVGASHARGYTF.

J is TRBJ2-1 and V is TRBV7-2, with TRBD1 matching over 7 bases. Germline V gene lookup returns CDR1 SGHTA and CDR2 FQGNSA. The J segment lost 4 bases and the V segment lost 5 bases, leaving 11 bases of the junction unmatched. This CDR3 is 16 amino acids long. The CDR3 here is CASSIPRDSLYNEQFF. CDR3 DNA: TGTGCCAGCAGCATCCCCCGGGACAGCCTATACAATGAGCAGTTCTTC.

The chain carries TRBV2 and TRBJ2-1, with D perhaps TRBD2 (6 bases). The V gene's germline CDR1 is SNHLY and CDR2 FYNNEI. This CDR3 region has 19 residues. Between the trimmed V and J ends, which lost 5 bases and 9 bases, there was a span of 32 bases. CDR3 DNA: TGTGCCAGCAGTCCAACCACTTCCACGGGGCGGGGTCGTATGGGTGAGCAGTTCTTC. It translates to CASSPTTSTGRGRMGEQFF.

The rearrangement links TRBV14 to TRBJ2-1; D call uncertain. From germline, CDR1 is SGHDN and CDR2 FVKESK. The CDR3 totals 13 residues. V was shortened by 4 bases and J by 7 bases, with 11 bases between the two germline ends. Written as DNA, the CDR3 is TGTGCCAGCAGCCCCGGCAGGATAAATGAGCAGTTCTTC. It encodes CASSPGRINEQFF.

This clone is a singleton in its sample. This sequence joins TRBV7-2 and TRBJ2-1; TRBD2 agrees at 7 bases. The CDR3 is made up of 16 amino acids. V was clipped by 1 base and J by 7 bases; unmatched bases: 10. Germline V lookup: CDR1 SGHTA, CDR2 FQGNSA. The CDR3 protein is CASSLEADGGWNEQFF. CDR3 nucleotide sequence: TGTGCCAGCAGCTTAGAGGCGGACGGGGGGTGGAATGAGCAGTTCTTC.

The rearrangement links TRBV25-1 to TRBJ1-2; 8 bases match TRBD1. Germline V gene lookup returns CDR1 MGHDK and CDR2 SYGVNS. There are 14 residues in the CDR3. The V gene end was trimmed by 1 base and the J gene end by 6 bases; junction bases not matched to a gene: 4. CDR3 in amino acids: CASSEWAGGDGYTF. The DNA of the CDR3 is TGTGCCAGCAGTGAATGGGCAGGGGGCGATGGCTACACCTTC.

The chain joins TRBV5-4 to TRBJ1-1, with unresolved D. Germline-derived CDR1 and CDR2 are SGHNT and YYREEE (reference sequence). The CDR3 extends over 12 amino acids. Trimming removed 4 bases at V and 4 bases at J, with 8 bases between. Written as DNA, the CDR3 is TGTGCCAGCAGCGCAATCGGCACTGAAGCTTTCTTT. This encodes CASSAIGTEAFF.

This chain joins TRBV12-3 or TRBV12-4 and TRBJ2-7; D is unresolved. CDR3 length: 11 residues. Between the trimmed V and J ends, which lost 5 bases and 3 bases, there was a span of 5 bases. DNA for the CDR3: TGTGCCAGCAGTGTCAGCTACGAGCAGTACTTC. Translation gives CASSVSYEQYF.

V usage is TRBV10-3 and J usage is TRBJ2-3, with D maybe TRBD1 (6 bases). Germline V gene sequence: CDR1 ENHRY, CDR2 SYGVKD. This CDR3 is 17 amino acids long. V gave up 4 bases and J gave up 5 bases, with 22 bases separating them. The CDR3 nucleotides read TGTGCCATCAGTGGAGTGGGCAGGGGCCCTTCGGGAGATACGCAGTATTTT. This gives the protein CAISGVGRGPSGDTQYF.

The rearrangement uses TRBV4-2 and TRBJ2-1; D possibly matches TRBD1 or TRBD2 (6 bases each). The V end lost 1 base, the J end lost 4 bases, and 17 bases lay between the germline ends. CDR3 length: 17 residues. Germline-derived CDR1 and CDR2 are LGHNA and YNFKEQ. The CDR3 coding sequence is TGTGCCAGCAGCCAAGGGATCGGGGGCCGCCGTTACAATGAGCAGTTCTTC. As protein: CASSQGIGGRRYNEQFF.